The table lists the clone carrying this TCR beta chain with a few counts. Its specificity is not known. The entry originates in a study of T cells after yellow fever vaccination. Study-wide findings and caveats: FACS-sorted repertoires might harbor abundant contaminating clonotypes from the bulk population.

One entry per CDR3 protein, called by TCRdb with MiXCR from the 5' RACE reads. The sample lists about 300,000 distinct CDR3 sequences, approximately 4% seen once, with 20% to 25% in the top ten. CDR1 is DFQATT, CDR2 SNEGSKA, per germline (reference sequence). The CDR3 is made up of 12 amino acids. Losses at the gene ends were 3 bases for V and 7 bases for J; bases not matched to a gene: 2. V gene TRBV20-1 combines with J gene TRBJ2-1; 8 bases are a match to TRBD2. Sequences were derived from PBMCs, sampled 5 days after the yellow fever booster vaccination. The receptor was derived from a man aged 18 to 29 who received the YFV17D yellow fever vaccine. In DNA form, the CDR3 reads TGCAGTGCTAGCGGGGGGGGTAATGAGCAGTTCTTC. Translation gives CSASGGGNEQFF.